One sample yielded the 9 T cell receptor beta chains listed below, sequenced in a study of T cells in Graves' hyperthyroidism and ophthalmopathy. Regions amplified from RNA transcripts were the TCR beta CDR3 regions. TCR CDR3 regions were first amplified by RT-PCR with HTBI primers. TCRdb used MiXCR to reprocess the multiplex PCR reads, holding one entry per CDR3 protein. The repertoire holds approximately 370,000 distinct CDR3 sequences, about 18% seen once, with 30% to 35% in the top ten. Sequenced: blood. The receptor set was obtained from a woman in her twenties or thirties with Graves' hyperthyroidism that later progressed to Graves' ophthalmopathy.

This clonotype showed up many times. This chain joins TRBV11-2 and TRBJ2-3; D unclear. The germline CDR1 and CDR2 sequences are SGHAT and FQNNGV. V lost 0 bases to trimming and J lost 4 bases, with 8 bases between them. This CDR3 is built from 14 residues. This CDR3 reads CASSLDRTPDTQYF. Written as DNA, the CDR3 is TGTGCCAGCAGCTTAGACAGGACCCCAGATACGCAGTATTTT.

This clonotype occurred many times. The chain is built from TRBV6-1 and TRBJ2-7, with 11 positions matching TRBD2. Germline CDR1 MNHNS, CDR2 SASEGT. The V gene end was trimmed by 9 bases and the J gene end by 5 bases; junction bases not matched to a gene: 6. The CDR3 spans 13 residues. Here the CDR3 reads CASKLAGANEQYF. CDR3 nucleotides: TGTGCCAGTAAACTAGCGGGAGCCAACGAGCAGTACTTC.

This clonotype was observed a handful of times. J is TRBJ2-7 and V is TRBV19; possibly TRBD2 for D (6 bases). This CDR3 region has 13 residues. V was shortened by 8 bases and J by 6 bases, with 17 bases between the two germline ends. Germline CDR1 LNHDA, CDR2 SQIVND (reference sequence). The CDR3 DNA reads TGTGCCAGTTCGGAGACTAGTGTTCGCGAGCAGTACTTC. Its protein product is CASSETSVREQYF.

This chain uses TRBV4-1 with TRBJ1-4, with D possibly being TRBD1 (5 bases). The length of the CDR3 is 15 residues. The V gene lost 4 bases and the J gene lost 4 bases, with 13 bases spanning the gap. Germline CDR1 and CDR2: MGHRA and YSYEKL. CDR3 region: CASSRTGTGNEKLFF. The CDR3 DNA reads TGCGCCAGCAGCCGGACCGGGACGGGTAATGAAAAACTGTTTTTT.

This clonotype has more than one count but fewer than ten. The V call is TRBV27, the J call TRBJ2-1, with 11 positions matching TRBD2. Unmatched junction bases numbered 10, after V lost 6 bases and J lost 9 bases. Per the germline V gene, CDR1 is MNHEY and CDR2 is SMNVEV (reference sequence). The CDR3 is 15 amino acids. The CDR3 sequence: CASRHLAGGRGEQFF. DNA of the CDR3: TGTGCCAGCAGGCACCTAGCGGGAGGTAGGGGTGAGCAGTTCTTC.

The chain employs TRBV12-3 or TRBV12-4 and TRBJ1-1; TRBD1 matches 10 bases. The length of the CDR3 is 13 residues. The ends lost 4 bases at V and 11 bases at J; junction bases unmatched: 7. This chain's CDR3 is CASSSTGTGDAFF. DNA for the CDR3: TGTGCCAGCAGTTCGACCGGGACAGGGGATGCTTTCTTT.

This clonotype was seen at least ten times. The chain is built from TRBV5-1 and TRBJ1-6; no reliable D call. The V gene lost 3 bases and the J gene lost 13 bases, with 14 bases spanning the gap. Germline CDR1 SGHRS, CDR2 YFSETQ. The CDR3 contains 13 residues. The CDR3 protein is CASSSSGNLPLHF. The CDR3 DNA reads TGCGCCAGCAGCTCGAGCGGGAATTTGCCCCTCCACTTT.

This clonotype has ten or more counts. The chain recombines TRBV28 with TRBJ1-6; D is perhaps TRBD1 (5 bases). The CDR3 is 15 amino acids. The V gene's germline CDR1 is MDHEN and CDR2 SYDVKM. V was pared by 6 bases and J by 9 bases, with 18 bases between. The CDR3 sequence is CASSQYQERGSPLHF. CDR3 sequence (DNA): TGTGCCAGCAGCCAATACCAAGAAAGGGGTTCACCCCTCCACTTT. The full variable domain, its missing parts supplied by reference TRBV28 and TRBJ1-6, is DVKVTQSSRYLVKRTGEKVFLECVQDMDHENMFWYRQDPGLGLRLIYFSYDVKMKEKGDIPEGYSVSREKKERFSLILESASTNQTSMYLCASSQYQERGSPLHFGNGTRLTVT.

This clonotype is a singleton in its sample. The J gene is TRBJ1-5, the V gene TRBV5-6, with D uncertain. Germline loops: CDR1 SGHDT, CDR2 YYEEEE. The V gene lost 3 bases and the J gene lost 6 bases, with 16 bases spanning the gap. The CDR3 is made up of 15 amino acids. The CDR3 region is CASSSGHLLAQPQHF. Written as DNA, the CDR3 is TGTGCCAGCAGCTCAGGTCATTTACTTGCTCAGCCCCAGCATTTT. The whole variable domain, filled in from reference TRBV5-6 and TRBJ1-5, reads DAGVTQSPTHLIKTRGQQVTLRCSPKSGHDTVSWYQQALGQGPQFIFQYYEEEERQRGNFPDRFSGHQFPNYSSELNVNALLLGDSALYLCASSSGHLLAQPQHFGDGTRLSIL.